Following are 27 T cell receptor beta chains from one sample sequenced in a study of blood T cells in healthy people across ages. Primers used in a second PCR of roughly 6 to 11 cycles were a sample-barcoded 5' primer and a J-beta primer mix. MiXCR, run by TCRdb on the 5' RACE reads, gives a single entry per CDR3 protein. The data show some 640,000 distinct CDR3 sequences, about 28% seen once. Sample: blood. These receptors originate from a woman older than 75 in good health.

CDR3 in DNA: TGTGCCAGCAGTGTACGCGGGGGAACCTCCCATGAGCAGTTCTTC. Amino acid sequence: CASSVRGGTSHEQFF. The chain uses TRBV2 and TRBJ2-1, with TRBD2 identical over 7 bases. The CDR3 contains 15 residues. V shed 4 bases, J shed 8 bases, and the junction held 11 bases outside the gene matches. Germline V CDR1 and CDR2: SNHLY, FYNNEI.

This clonotype has a count of ten or more. The rearrangement links TRBV29-1 to TRBJ2-7; 11 nucleotides align to TRBD1. V lost 3 bases and J lost 5; bases outside the gene matches: 3. This CDR3 contains 13 residues. Germline CDR1 reads SQVTM; CDR2 reads ANQGSEA. The CDR3 DNA is TGCAGCGTTGAGAGGACAGGGGGCGACGAGCAGTACTTC. It yields the protein CSVERTGGDEQYF.

This clonotype appeared many times. The CDR3 region is CASSLVVAAKETQYF. Here the CDR3 DNA reads TGTGCCAGCAGCTTAGTGGTGGCGGCGAAAGAGACCCAGTACTTC. The chain employs TRBV11-2 and TRBJ2-5, with D unclear. In germline, CDR1 is SGHAT, CDR2 FQNNGV. V dropped 1 base and J dropped 3 bases, with 12 bases sitting between them. The CDR3 has 15 residues.

This clonotype was observed once. V usage is TRBV7-9 and J usage is TRBJ1-1, with 12 bases identical to TRBD1. This CDR3 region has 17 residues. Per germline, CDR1 SEHNR and CDR2 FQNEAQ (reference sequence). V shed 5 bases and J 5 bases; nucleotides not matched to a gene: 12. The CDR3 reads CASSVLRDRGRGTEAFF. DNA of the CDR3: TGTGCCAGCAGCGTACTCCGGGACAGGGGGCGAGGAACTGAAGCTTTCTTT.

This clonotype was detected many times. CDR3 coding DNA: TGCGCCAGCAGCCAAGATATTAGGTCAGGCAGTACGGAGCAGTACTTC. Translated: CASSQDIRSGSTEQYF. V usage is TRBV4-3 and J usage is TRBJ2-7; D gene ambiguous. Per germline, CDR1 LGHNA and CDR2 YSLEER. The CDR3 covers 16 residues. The V end was cut by 0 bases, the J end by 7 bases, with 19 bases between.

Points on this clonotype: This sequence may be a read error, since a much larger clone differs from it by one base. The chain joins TRBV7-8 to TRBJ2-7; the D is unclear. Germline loops: CDR1 SGHVS, CDR2 FQNEAQ. Trimming took 1 base from V and 3 from J, leaving 10 bases between them. The CDR3 loop spans 14 amino acids. For the CDR3, the DNA is TGTGCCAGCAGCTTAGTCTATCAGAACTACGAGCAGTACTTC. It yields the protein CASSLVYQNYEQYF.

V usage is TRBV2 and J usage is TRBJ2-1; D is ambiguous. Germline V gene data show CDR1 as SNHLY and CDR2 as FYNNEI. The V and J ends lost 4 bases and 13 bases respectively, with 8 bases between them. This CDR3 comprises 10 residues. The CDR3 loop is CASSAETQFF. CDR3 nucleotide sequence: TGTGCCAGCAGTGCGGAGACCCAGTTCTTC.

The chain uses TRBV7-9 and TRBJ2-1; 16 positions match TRBD2. The J segment lost 7 bases and the V segment lost 5 bases, leaving 8 bases of the junction unmatched. Germline V lookup: CDR1 SEHNR, CDR2 FQNEAQ (reference sequence). The CDR3 totals 17 residues. The CDR3 region is CASSPGTSGGVRNEQFF. The CDR3 DNA is TGTGCCAGCAGCCCAGGGACTAGCGGGGGGGTAAGGAATGAGCAGTTCTTC. Using reference TRBV7-9 and TRBJ2-1 for the parts outside the CDR3, the full variable domain is DTGVSQNPRHKITKRGQNVTFRCDPISEHNRLYWYRQTLGQGPEFLTYFQNEAQLEKSRLLSDRFSAERPKGSFSTLEIQRTEQGDSAMYLCASSPGTSGGVRNEQFFGPGTRLTVL.

This clonotype was seen repeatedly, ten times or more. V gene TRBV16 combines with J gene TRBJ1-5, with 8 bases matching TRBD1. The CDR3 is made up of 14 amino acids. Germline loops: CDR1 KGHSY, CDR2 FQNENV. V gave up 2 bases and J gave up 8 bases; unmatched junction bases: 5. CDR3 nucleotide sequence: TGTGCCAGCAGCCAACGACAGGGGCAAAAGCCCCAGCATTTT. Translated: CASSQRQGQKPQHF.

Turning to this clonotype: With a much larger clone just one base away, this may be a read error. The rearrangement uses TRBV2 and TRBJ2-1; 7 positions agree with TRBD1. J lost 4 bases, V lost 7 bases, and 10 bases had no gene match. This CDR3 has 15 residues. Germline values: CDR1 SNHLY, CDR2 FYNNEI. CDR3 in amino acids: CASNPRDSYYNEQFF. CDR3 DNA: TGTGCCAGCAACCCCCGGGACAGCTATTACAATGAGCAGTTCTTC.

In this sample, this clonotype turned up many times. The chain links TRBV5-1 to TRBJ2-7, with 7 nucleotides matching TRBD2. Germline CDR1 SGHRS, CDR2 YFSETQ. The CDR3 is made up of 13 amino acids. V lost 5 bases and J lost 4; bases outside the gene matches: 6. In nucleotides, the CDR3 is TGCGCCAGCAGTCGCAGCGGGGTGTACGAGCAGTACTTC. It specifies CASSRSGVYEQYF.

The V gene is TRBV4-2, the J gene TRBJ2-2; D not certain. CDR1 and CDR2 (germline): LGHNA, YNFKEQ. V was pared by 3 bases and J by 5 bases, with 4 bases between. The CDR3 extends over 12 amino acids. The CDR3 DNA reads as TGTGCCAGCAGCCACCCTACCGGGGAGCTGTTTTTT. Protein sequence: CASSHPTGELFF.

This clonotype was recorded at least ten times. The rearrangement joins TRBV20-1 to TRBJ2-3; 7 bases line up with TRBD2. V lost 6 bases to trimming and J lost 11 bases; unmatched junction nucleotides: 8. The CDR3 contains 11 residues. From germline, CDR1 is DFQATT and CDR2 SNEGSKA (reference sequence). This chain's CDR3 is CSAAPAGRQYF. The CDR3 DNA reads TGCAGTGCCGCGCCAGCGGGGAGGCAGTATTTT.

The rearrangement uses TRBV20-1 and TRBJ2-1, with a possible D match to TRBD2 (6 bases). Trimming removed 3 bases at V and 1 base at J, with 10 bases between. The CDR3 sequence is 14 residues long. Germline V gene lookup returns CDR1 DFQATT and CDR2 SNEGSKA (reference sequence). In DNA form, the CDR3 reads TGCAGTGCTAGCGGTAGCGGTTCCTACAATGAGCAGTTCTTC. Its protein product is CSASGSGSYNEQFF.

The V gene is TRBV20-1, the J gene TRBJ2-7; 10 nucleotides agree with TRBD1. The CDR3 is 13 residues long. Germline-derived CDR1 and CDR2 are DFQATT and SNEGSKA (reference sequence). Losses at the gene ends were 5 bases for V and 3 bases for J; bases not matched to a gene: 4. CDR3 nucleotide sequence: TGCAGTGCTTATGACAGGGGGCGCTACGAGCAGTACTTC. Amino acids: CSAYDRGRYEQYF.

This clonotype was seen only a few times. This sequence may be a read error, since a much larger clone differs from it by one base. The CDR3, as DNA: TGTGCCAGCAGCCAAAATTGCGATGAGCAGTTCTTC. This encodes CASSQNCDEQFF. V is TRBV7-3 and J is TRBJ2-1; D is unresolved. The CDR3 is made up of 12 amino acids. The germline gives CDR1 SGHTA, CDR2 FQGTGA. Trimming left V 5 bases short and J 8 bases short, with 10 bases between.

The chain recombines TRBV6-5 with TRBJ2-6; the match to TRBD2 covers 12 bases. CDR3 size: 16 residues. Germline assignment: CDR1 MNHEY and CDR2 SVGAGI. The trim removed 6 bases at V and 2 bases at J, leaving 2 bases unmatched. CDR3: CASRRLAGAGANVLTF. Written as DNA, the CDR3 is TGTGCCAGCAGACGACTAGCGGGAGCTGGGGCCAACGTCCTGACTTTC.

This clonotype has only a few counts. The chain links TRBV2 to TRBJ2-7; TRBD1 agrees at 11 bases. The germline CDR1 and CDR2 sequences are SNHLY and FYNNEI. The V segment lost 2 bases and the J segment 4 bases; nucleotides outside the gene matches: 4. CDR3 size: 15 residues. CDR3 sequence (DNA): TGTGCCAGCAGTGAAATGGGACAGGGGGTATACGAGCAGTACTTC. Its protein is CASSEMGQGVYEQYF.

V gene TRBV20-1 combines with J gene TRBJ2-5; D may be TRBD1 or TRBD2 (6 bases each). With 3 bases removed from V and 5 bases from J, the gap between germline ends came to 22 bases. The CDR3 is 16 amino acids. The V gene's germline CDR1 is DFQATT and CDR2 SNEGSKA (reference sequence). CDR3 nucleotide sequence: TGCAGTGCTAGTCTCGATAATCGGGGGCGCGGGGAGACCCAGTACTTC. It is translated as CSASLDNRGRGETQYF.

This clonotype was observed many times. The chain joins TRBV5-1 to TRBJ2-7, with D possibly matching TRBD1 (6 bases). V lost 6 bases to trimming and J lost 1 base, with 14 bases between them. Germline assignment: CDR1 SGHRS and CDR2 YFSETQ. This CDR3 contains 14 residues. CDR3 in amino acids: CASIPIDRSYEQYF. CDR3 nucleotide sequence: TGCGCCAGCATCCCCATAGACAGGTCCTACGAGCAGTACTTC.

This clonotype has at least ten counts. With a much larger clone just one base away, this may be a read error. The J gene is TRBJ2-1, the V gene TRBV20-1; the match to TRBD2 covers 10 bases. The J call may be incorrect, as the DNA end agrees better with TRBJ2-7. The CDR3 consists of 14 residues. Germline loops: CDR1 DFQATT, CDR2 SNEGSKA (reference sequence). CDR3 region: CSASTSGAYNEQYF. The CDR3 DNA is TGCAGTGCTTCCACTAGCGGGGCCTACAATGAGCAGTACTTC.

At least ten counts were recorded for this clonotype. The chain couples TRBV5-4 to TRBJ2-3; no clear D. The germline V gene has CDR1 SGHNT and CDR2 YYREEE (reference sequence). Between the trimmed V and J ends, which lost 3 bases and 1 base, there was a span of 9 bases. The CDR3 runs to 14 residues. CDR3 protein: CASSSPPGTDTQYF. The CDR3 DNA is TGTGCCAGCAGCTCCCCACCCGGCACAGATACGCAGTATTTT.

This chain links TRBV27 with TRBJ1-5; no firm D call. Germline V gene sequence: CDR1 MNHEY, CDR2 SMNVEV (reference sequence). Trimming stripped 6 bases from V and 0 bases from J, with 6 bases between. CDR3 size: 13 residues. In nucleotides, the CDR3 is TGTGCCAGCAGGGCCAATAGCAATCAGCCCCAGCATTTT. Its translation is CASRANSNQPQHF.

There are many counts of this clonotype. The chain is built from TRBV9 and TRBJ2-3, with D hard to call. Trimming left V 3 bases short and J 4 bases short, with 9 bases between. The CDR3 totals 13 residues. Looked up from germline, CDR1 is SGDLS and CDR2 is YYNGEE. The CDR3 loop reads CASSGAFSDTQYF. CDR3 bases: TGTGCCAGCAGCGGGGCTTTTTCAGATACGCAGTATTTT.

The chain recombines TRBV7-7 with TRBJ2-2; no reliable D call. This CDR3 is built from 13 residues. Germline V gives CDR1 SSHAT, CDR2 FNYEAQ (reference sequence). V dropped 4 bases and J dropped 7 bases, with 10 bases sitting between them. The CDR3 nucleotides read TGTGCCAGCAGCTCTCAGACGAACGGGGAGCTGTTTTTT. It encodes CASSSQTNGELFF. Together with reference TRBV7-7 and TRBJ2-2, the CDR3 gives the full variable domain: GAGVSQSPRYKVTKRGQDVTLRCDPISSHATLYWYQQALGQGPEFLTYFNYEAQPDKSGLPSDRFSAERPEGSISTLTIQRTEQRDSAMYRCASSSQTNGELFFGEGSRLTVL.

The chain couples TRBV2 to TRBJ1-6, with a tentative D call TRBD1 (5 bases). V lost 3 bases, J lost 8 bases, and 14 bases lay in between. The V gene's germline CDR1 is SNHLY and CDR2 FYNNEI. The CDR3 totals 15 residues. CDR3 sequence: CASSERGGSYSPLHF. CDR3 in DNA: TGTGCCAGCAGTGAGCGCGGGGGTAGTTATTCACCCCTCCACTTT. The full variable domain, completed using reference TRBV2 and TRBJ1-6, is EPEVTQTPSHQVTQMGQEVILRCVPISNHLYFYWYRQILGQKVEFLVSFYNNEISEKSEIFDDQFSVERPDGSNFTLKIRSTKLEDSAMYFCASSERGGSYSPLHFGNGTRLTVT.

This clonotype was seen at least ten times. The V and J genes are TRBV15 and TRBJ2-1; 14 positions agree with TRBD2. The germline CDR1 and CDR2 sequences are LNHNV and YYDKDF (reference sequence). The V segment lost 1 base and the J segment 7 bases; nucleotides outside the gene matches: 3. CDR3 length: 16 amino acids. For the CDR3, the DNA is TGTGCCACCAGCAGAGCCGGGACTAGCGGGAGTAATGAGCAGTTCTTC. It codes for CATSRAGTSGSNEQFF.